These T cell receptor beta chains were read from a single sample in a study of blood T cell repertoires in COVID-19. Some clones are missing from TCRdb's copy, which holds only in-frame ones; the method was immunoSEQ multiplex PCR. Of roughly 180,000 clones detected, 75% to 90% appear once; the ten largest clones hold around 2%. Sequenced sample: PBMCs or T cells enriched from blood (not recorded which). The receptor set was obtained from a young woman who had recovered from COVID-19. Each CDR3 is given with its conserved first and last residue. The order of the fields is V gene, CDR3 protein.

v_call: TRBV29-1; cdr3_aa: CSAYSGSSDNEQFF
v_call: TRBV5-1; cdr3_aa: CASSLSGTGVTGELFF
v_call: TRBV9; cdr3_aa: CASSPQGGTATSPLHF
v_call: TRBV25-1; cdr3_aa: CASSDQRLAGGPLEQFF
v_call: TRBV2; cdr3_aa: CASSSYGLGQETQYF
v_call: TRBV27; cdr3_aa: CASSFRGNEQFF
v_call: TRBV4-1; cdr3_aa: CASSQDPGDAYGYTF
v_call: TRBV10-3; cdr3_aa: CAISRTTSGGTDTQYF
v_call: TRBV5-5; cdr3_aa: CASSLDRGTYEQYF
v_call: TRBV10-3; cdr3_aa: CAISVRGSQETQYF
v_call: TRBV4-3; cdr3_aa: CASSQGRSGKDGYTF
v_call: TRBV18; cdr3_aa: CASSPSGGTGDEKLFF
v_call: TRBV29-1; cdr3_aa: CSVATTNTEAFF
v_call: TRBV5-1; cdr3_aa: CASSLAAGDQPQHF
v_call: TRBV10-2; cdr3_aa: CASSESRTALGYTF
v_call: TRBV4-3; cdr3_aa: CASSQRTTTGELFF
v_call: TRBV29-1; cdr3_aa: CSVGTNLYEQYF
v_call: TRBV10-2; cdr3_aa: CASNGVRVGQPQHF
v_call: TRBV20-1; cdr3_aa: CSAPVNTEAFF
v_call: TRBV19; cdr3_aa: CASSIGGTGPPQPQHF
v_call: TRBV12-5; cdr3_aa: CASGLPPTGTDTQYF
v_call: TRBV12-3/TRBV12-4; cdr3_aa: CASRAGTYEQYF
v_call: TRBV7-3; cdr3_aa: CASSLTGLYSPLHF